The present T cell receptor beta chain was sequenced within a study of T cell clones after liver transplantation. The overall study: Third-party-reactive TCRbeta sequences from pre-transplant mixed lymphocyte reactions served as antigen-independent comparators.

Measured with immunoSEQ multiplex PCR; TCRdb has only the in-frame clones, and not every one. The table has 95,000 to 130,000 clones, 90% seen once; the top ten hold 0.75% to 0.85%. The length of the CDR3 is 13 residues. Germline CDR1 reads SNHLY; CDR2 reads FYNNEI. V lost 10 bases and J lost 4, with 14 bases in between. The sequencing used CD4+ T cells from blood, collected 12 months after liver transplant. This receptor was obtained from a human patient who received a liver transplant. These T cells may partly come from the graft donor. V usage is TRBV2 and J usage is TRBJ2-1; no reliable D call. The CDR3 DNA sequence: TGTGCCACTGGGTCCGGGCCTTACAATGAGCAGTTCTTC. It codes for CATGSGPYNEQFF.